The 23 T cell receptor beta chains in this list originate from one sample, sequenced in a study of blood T cell repertoires in COVID-19. The repertoire was sequenced with immunoSEQ multiplex PCR; TCRdb's copy has only in-frame clones and lacks some. The table has about 160,000 clones, around 89% seen once; the top ten hold 6.5% to 8.5%. The sample taken for sequencing was PBMCs or T cells enriched from blood (not recorded which). The receptors shown here come from a woman aged 50 to 65 who had recovered from COVID-19.

V gene TRBV5-1 combines with J gene TRBJ1-3; 8 nucleotides align to TRBD1. This CDR3 has 16 amino acids. Germline V CDR1 and CDR2: SGHRS, YFSETQ. The V gene end was trimmed by 0 bases and the J gene end by 3 bases; junction bases not matched to a gene: 5. The CDR3 nucleotides read TGCGCCAGCAGCTTGGCCGGGACAGGCCTTGGAAACACCATATATTTT. Its protein product is CASSLAGTGLGNTIYF.

The chain is built from TRBV24-1 and TRBJ2-1, with 7 bases lining up with TRBD2. Germline CDR1 is KGHDR and CDR2 is SFDVKD. The V gene end was trimmed by 3 bases and the J gene end by 1 base; junction bases not matched to a gene: 11. The CDR3 has 18 residues. The CDR3 here is CATSDQRRSGASYNEQFF. In DNA form, the CDR3 reads TGTGCCACCAGTGATCAGCGGAGAAGCGGGGCATCCTACAATGAGCAGTTCTTC.

Remarks on this clone: This same CDR3 is encoded by further DNA sequences in the sample. This chain connects TRBV5-1 to TRBJ2-6; D perhaps matches TRBD2 (8 bases). Germline V gene sequence: CDR1 SGHRS, CDR2 YFSETQ. Trimming cost V 4 bases and J 4 bases, with 12 bases left between them. The CDR3 runs to 15 residues. The CDR3 reads CASSREGAGANVLTF. The CDR3 DNA reads TGCGCCAGCAGCCGGGAGGGGGCCGGGGCCAACGTCCTGACTTTC.

This chain uses TRBV18 with TRBJ1-2; no definite D call. V lost 2 bases and J 8 bases, leaving 12 bases between the germline ends. Germline CDR1 reads KGHSH; CDR2 reads LQKENI. CDR3 size: 13 residues. CDR3 sequence reads: CASSPERGNGYTF. DNA for the CDR3: TGTGCCAGCTCACCAGAGCGGGGAAACGGCTACACCTTC.

The chain combines TRBV6-5 with TRBJ2-1, with D maybe TRBD2 (6 bases). From germline, CDR1 is MNHEY and CDR2 SVGAGI. This CDR3 has 15 amino acids. Trimming removed 0 bases at V and 12 bases at J, with 18 bases between. The CDR3 DNA is TGTGCCAGCAGTTACTCCGGACGGGGGACGGGCGGGCAGTTCTTC. It codes for CASSYSGRGTGGQFF.

The table lists this clone with a few counts. The chain couples TRBV30 to TRBJ2-7; TRBD2 is a possible D gene (6 bases). The CDR3 runs 14 residues. V was shortened by 3 bases and J by 7 bases, with 19 bases between the two germline ends. Looked up from germline, CDR1 is GTSNPN and CDR2 is SVGIG (reference sequence). CDR3 protein: CAWRGGGSLQEQYF. The CDR3, as DNA: TGTGCCTGGAGGGGTGGGGGGTCCCTTCAGGAGCAGTACTTC.

This clone has a handful of counts. The CDR3 nucleotides are TGTGCCAGCAGCTTAGGGGGCGAAAACTATGGCTACACCTTC. It translates to CASSLGGENYGYTF. This sequence joins TRBV7-3 and TRBJ1-2; tentative D call: TRBD1 (6 bases). The ends were cut back, 2 bases at V and 2 bases at J, with 9 bases in the middle. This CDR3 comprises 14 residues. Germline V lookup: CDR1 SGHTA, CDR2 FQGTGA.

The chain combines TRBV5-4 with TRBJ2-3; TRBD1 agrees at 7 bases. The V and J ends lost 0 bases and 4 bases, in that order; junction bases with no gene match: 5. The CDR3 is made up of 15 amino acids. CDR1 is SGHNT and CDR2 is YYREEE in the germline V gene (reference sequence). CDR3 protein: CASSLATGTSDTQYF. DNA of the CDR3: TGTGCCAGCAGCTTGGCGACAGGGACCTCAGATACGCAGTATTTT.

This clone was picked up a small number of times. The V and J genes are TRBV27 and TRBJ1-2; tentatively, D is TRBD1 (5 bases). Germline V lookup: CDR1 MNHEY, CDR2 SMNVEV (reference sequence). V gave up 5 bases and J gave up 2 bases, with 6 bases separating them. The CDR3 sequence is 12 residues long. CDR3 in DNA: TGTGCCAGCAGTGACAGCAACTATGGCTACACCTTC. This gives the protein CASSDSNYGYTF.

In its sample, this clone was seen once. V gene TRBV5-1 combines with J gene TRBJ1-2; a weak D match, TRBD1 (6 bases). Germline V gene sequence: CDR1 SGHRS, CDR2 YFSETQ. Trimming took off 4 bases at V and 7 bases at J, with 11 bases between the two ends. The CDR3 extends over 12 amino acids. For the CDR3, the DNA is TGCGCCAGCAGCCCGGGACACAGTGGCTACACCTTC. Translation: CASSPGHSGYTF. Full variable domain (remainder filled in from reference TRBV5-1 and TRBJ1-2): KAGVTQTPRYLIKTRGQQVTLSCSPISGHRSVSWYQQTPGQGLQFLFEYFSETQRNKGNFPGRFSGRQFSNSRSEMNVSTLELGDSALYLCASSPGHSGYTFGSGTRLTVV.

This chain links TRBV5-4 with TRBJ2-5; D gene unclear. From germline, CDR1 is SGHNT and CDR2 YYREEE (reference sequence). The ends were cut back, 5 bases at V and 1 base at J, with 9 bases in the middle. This CDR3 is built from 13 residues. In DNA, the CDR3 is TGTGCCAGCAGATCGAGTATCCAAGAGACCCAGTACTTC. Protein product: CASRSSIQETQYF.

In this sample, this clone turned up once. This chain connects TRBV19 to TRBJ1-5, with D uncertain. Trimming left V 7 bases short and J 0 bases short, with 16 bases between. In germline, CDR1 is LNHDA, CDR2 SQIVND (reference sequence). This CDR3 is built from 16 residues. CDR3 DNA: TGTGCCAGTACCCACCTTTTTCTAGATAGCAATCAGCCCCAGCATTTT. Amino acid sequence: CASTHLFLDSNQPQHF.

The chain joins TRBV2 to TRBJ2-1, with 9 bases matching TRBD2. The trim removed 1 base at V and 3 bases at J, leaving 1 base unmatched. Germline CDR1 SNHLY, CDR2 FYNNEI. This CDR3 contains 15 residues. The CDR3 nucleotides read TGTGCCAGCAGTGAAGGGCGGGGGGGCTACAATGAGCAGTTCTTC. It encodes CASSEGRGGYNEQFF.

The chain employs TRBV7-9 and TRBJ2-5; D is possibly TRBD1 (6 bases). The germline gives CDR1 SEHNR, CDR2 FQNEAQ (reference sequence). The CDR3 spans 14 residues. V was cut by 4 bases and J by 5 bases, with 14 bases left in between. The chain's CDR3 is CASSSLRDTETQYF. CDR3 DNA: TGTGCCAGCAGCTCACTCCGGGACACGGAGACCCAGTACTTC.

This chain links TRBV5-6 with TRBJ1-1, with TRBD1 matching 7 bases. Germline CDR1 reads SGHDT; CDR2 reads YYEEEE. The CDR3 covers 15 residues. Trimming cost V 0 bases and J 1 base; bases outside gene matches: 3. The DNA for the CDR3 is TGTGCCAGCAGCTTGGGAGGGACAGAGAACACTGAAGCTTTCTTT. It codes for CASSLGGTENTEAFF.

In its sample, this clone was seen a few times. The genes are TRBV4-1 and TRBJ1-3; D possibly corresponds to TRBD1 (6 bases). CDR3 size: 15 residues. From germline, CDR1 is MGHRA and CDR2 YSYEKL. Between the trimmed V and J ends, which lost 5 bases and 0 bases, there was a span of 11 bases. The CDR3 here is CASSTTGLSGNTIYF. DNA for the CDR3: TGCGCCAGCAGCACCACAGGGCTCTCTGGAAACACCATATATTTT.

The chain employs TRBV30 and TRBJ1-5; 12 bases map to TRBD1. This CDR3 contains 18 residues. V lost 5 bases to trimming and J lost 2 bases; unmatched junction nucleotides: 13. Germline V CDR1 and CDR2: GTSNPN, SVGIG (reference sequence). This CDR3 reads CAWELKGQGAVGNQPQHF. Here the CDR3 DNA reads TGTGCCTGGGAGTTAAAGGGACAGGGGGCTGTGGGCAATCAGCCCCAGCATTTT.

This clone was picked up a small number of times. The CDR3 spells CASSLTSSGNTIYF. The CDR3 nucleotides read TGTGCCAGCAGCTTGACAAGCTCTGGAAACACCATATATTTT. V is TRBV5-4 and J is TRBJ1-3, with D uncertain. This CDR3 has 14 residues. Germline V gene data show CDR1 as SGHNT and CDR2 as YYREEE (reference sequence). The V gene lost 1 base and the J gene lost 0 bases, with 5 bases spanning the gap.

The gene calls are TRBV29-1 and TRBJ2-7; TRBD1 aligns across 7 bases. V dropped 4 bases and J dropped 3; count of bases not matched to a gene: 6. The length of the CDR3 is 13 residues. The germline V gene encodes CDR1 SQVTM and CDR2 ANQGSEA. The CDR3 region is CSVAPDRVYEQYF. The CDR3 DNA follows: TGCAGCGTTGCTCCCGACAGGGTCTACGAGCAGTACTTC.

This chain links TRBV18 with TRBJ1-5, with 9 bases fitting TRBD1. J gave up 0 bases and V 3 bases, and 6 bases lay outside the gene matches. The length of the CDR3 is 17 residues. Germline values: CDR1 KGHSH, CDR2 LQKENI. CDR3 in amino acids: CASSPGQGFNSNQPQHF. For the CDR3, the DNA is TGTGCCAGCTCACCGGGACAGGGTTTTAATAGCAATCAGCCCCAGCATTTT. Complete variable domain (other parts from reference TRBV18 and TRBJ1-5): NAGVMQNPRHLVRRRGQEARLRCSPMKGHSHVYWYRQLPEEGLKFMVYLQKENIIDESGMPKERFSAEFPKEGPSILRIQQVVRGDSAAYFCASSPGQGFNSNQPQHFGDGTRLSIL.

This sequence joins TRBV15 and TRBJ2-5, with TRBD2 matching 9 bases. With 5 bases clipped from V and 4 bases from J, the junction kept 8 bases outside the gene matches. This CDR3 region has 15 residues. Germline-derived CDR1 and CDR2 are LNHNV and YYDKDF (reference sequence). CDR3 bases: TGTGCCACCAGCCAACGCGGGGGGGCAGGAGAGACCCAGTACTTC. It yields the protein CATSQRGGAGETQYF.

The chain links TRBV6-6 to TRBJ1-5; 9 bases line up with TRBD1. The CDR3 has 17 residues. Germline CDR1 is MNHNY and CDR2 is SVGAGI (reference sequence). V trimming: 6 bases; J trimming: 0 bases; junction bases outside the gene matches: 9. CDR3 protein: CASRRGQGQSSNQPQHF. The CDR3 nucleotides are TGTGCCAGCAGGCGAGGACAGGGGCAATCTAGCAATCAGCCCCAGCATTTT.

This chain joins TRBV6-2 or TRBV6-3 and TRBJ1-6, with D unclear. The CDR3 is made up of 15 amino acids. Per germline, CDR1 MNHEY and CDR2 SVGEGT. The V and J ends lost 4 bases and 4 bases respectively, with 11 bases between them. The CDR3 DNA reads as TGTGCCAGCAGTTCCGACAATGATTATAATTCACCCCTCCACTTT. Protein: CASSSDNDYNSPLHF.